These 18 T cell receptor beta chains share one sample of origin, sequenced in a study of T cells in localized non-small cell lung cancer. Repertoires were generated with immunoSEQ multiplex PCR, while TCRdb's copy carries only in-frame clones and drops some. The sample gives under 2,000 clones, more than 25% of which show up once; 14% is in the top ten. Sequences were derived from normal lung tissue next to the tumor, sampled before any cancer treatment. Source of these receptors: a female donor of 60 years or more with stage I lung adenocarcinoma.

CDR3: CASSDPLRSSYNEQFF. Here the CDR3 DNA reads TGCGCCAGCAGTGACCCCCTCCGGAGCTCCTACAATGAGCAGTTCTTC. The chain is built from TRBV10-1 and TRBJ2-1; D unresolved. This CDR3 contains 16 residues. Germline V lookup: CDR1 WNHNN, CDR2 SYGVQD (reference sequence). V lost 3 bases and J lost 0, with 12 bases in between.

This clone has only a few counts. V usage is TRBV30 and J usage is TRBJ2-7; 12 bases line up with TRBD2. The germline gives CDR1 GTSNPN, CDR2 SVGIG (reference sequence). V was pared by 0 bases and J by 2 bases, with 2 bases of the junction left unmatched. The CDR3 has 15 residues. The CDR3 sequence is CAWSVASGGAYEQYF. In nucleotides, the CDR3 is TGTGCCTGGAGTGTCGCTAGCGGGGGGGCCTACGAGCAGTACTTC.

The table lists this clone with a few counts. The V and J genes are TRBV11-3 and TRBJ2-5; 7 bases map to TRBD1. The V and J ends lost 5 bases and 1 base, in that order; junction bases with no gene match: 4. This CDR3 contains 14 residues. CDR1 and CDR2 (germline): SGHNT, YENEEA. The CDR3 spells CASSPGGPQETQYF. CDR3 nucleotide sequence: TGTGCCAGCAGCCCAGGGGGACCCCAAGAGACCCAGTACTTC.

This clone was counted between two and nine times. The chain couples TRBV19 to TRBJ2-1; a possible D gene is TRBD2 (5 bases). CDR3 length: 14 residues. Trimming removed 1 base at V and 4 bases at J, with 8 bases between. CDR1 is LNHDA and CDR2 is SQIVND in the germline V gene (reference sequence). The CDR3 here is CASSIGERYNEQFF. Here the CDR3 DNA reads TGTGCCAGTAGTATAGGGGAGAGGTACAATGAGCAGTTCTTC.

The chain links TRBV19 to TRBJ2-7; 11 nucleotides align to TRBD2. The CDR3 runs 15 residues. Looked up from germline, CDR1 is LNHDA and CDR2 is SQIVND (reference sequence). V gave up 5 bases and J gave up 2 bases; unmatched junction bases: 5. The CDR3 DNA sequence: TGTGCCAGTAGTCCCGGGACTAGCGGAACCTACGAGCAGTACTTC. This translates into CASSPGTSGTYEQYF. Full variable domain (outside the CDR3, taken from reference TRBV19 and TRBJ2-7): DGGITQSPKYLFRKEGQNVTLSCEQNLNHDAMYWYRQDPGQGLRLIYYSQIVNDFQKGDIAEGYSVSREKKESFPLTVTSAQKNPTAFYLCASSPGTSGTYEQYFGPGTRLTVT.

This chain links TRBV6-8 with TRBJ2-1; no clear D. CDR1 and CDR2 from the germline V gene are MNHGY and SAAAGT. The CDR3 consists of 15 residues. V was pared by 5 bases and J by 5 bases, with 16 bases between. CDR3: CASSNDPPRNNEQFF. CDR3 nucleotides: TGTGCCAGCAGTAACGACCCCCCGAGGAACAATGAGCAGTTCTTC.

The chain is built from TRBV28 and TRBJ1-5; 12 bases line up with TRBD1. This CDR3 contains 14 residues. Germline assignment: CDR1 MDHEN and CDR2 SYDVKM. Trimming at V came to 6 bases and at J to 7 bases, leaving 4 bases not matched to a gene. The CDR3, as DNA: TGTGCCAGCAGGGGACAGGGGGCAGGACAGCCCCAGCATTTT. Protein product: CASRGQGAGQPQHF.

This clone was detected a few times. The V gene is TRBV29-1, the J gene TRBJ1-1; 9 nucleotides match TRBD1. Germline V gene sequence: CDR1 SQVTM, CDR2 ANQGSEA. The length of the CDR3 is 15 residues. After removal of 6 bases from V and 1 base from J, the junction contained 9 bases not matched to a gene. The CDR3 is CSVGQGSIWNTEAFF. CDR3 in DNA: TGCAGCGTCGGACAGGGGAGTATATGGAACACTGAAGCTTTCTTT.

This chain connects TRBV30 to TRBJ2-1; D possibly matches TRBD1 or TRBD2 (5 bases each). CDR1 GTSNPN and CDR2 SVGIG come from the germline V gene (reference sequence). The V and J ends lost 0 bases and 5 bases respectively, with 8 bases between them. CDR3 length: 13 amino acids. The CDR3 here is CAWSVGPNNEQFF. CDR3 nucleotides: TGTGCCTGGAGTGTGGGACCGAACAATGAGCAGTTCTTC.

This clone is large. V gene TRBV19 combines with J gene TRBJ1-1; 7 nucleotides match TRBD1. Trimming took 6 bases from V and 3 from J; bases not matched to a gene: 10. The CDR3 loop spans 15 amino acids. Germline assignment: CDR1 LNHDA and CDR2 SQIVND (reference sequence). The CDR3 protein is CASRVGGTDHTEAFF. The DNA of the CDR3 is TGTGCCAGTAGGGTGGGTGGGACAGACCACACTGAAGCTTTCTTT.

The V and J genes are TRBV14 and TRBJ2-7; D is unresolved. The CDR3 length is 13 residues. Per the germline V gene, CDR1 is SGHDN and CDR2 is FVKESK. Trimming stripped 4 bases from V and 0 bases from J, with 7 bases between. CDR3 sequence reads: CASSPWGSYEQYV. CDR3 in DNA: TGTGCCAGCAGCCCTTGGGGCTCCTACGAGCAGTACGTC.

The CDR3, as DNA: TGTGCTAGTGGTTCCCCCCCGGAGGGACAGATAAACTACGAGCAGTACGTC. Its translation: CASGSPPEGQINYEQYV. The V call is TRBV12-5, the J call TRBJ2-7, with D tentatively TRBD1 (7 bases). The V end was cut by 4 bases, the J end by 3 bases, with 22 bases between. The CDR3 contains 17 residues. The germline V gene encodes CDR1 LGHNT and CDR2 FRNRAP.

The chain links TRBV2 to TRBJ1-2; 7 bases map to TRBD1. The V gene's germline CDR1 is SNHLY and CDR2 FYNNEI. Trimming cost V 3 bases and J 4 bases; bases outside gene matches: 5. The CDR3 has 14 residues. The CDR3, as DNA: TGTGCCAGCAGTGACTTCCCAGGGGGCTATGGCTACACCTTC. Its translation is CASSDFPGGYGYTF.

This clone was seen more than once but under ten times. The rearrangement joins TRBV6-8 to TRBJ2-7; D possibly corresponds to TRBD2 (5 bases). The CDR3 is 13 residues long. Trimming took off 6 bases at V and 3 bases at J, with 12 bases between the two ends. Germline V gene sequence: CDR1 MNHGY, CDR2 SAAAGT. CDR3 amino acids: CASRTGSGYEQYF. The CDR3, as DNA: TGTGCCAGCAGAACGGGATCCGGCTACGAGCAGTACTTC.

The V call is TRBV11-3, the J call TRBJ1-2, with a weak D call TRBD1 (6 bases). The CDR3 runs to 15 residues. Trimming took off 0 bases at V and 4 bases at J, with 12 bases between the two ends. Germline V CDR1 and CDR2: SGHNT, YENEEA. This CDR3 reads CASSLERNRAYGYTF. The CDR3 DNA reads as TGTGCCAGCAGCTTAGAGAGGAACAGGGCCTATGGCTACACCTTC.

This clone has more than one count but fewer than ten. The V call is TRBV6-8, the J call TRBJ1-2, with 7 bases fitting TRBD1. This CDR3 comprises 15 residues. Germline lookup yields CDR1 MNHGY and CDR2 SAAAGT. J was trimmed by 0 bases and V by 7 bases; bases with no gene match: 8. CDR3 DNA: TGTGCCAGCACTTTAGCCGGGACAGCTAACTATGGCTACACCTTC. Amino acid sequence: CASTLAGTANYGYTF.

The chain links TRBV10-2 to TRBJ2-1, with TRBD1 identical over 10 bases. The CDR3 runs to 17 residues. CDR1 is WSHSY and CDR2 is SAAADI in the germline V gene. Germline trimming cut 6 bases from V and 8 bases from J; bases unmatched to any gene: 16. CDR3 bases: TGCGCCAGCAGGGAGAGTGGCCGGGACAGGGGAAAGTATGAGCAGTTCTTC. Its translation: CASRESGRDRGKYEQFF.

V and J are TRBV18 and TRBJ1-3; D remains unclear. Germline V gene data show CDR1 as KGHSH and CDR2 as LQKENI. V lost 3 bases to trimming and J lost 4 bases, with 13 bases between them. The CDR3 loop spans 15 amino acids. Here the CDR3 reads CASSPETAPGNTIYF. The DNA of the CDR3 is TGTGCCAGCTCACCGGAAACCGCGCCAGGAAACACCATATATTTT.